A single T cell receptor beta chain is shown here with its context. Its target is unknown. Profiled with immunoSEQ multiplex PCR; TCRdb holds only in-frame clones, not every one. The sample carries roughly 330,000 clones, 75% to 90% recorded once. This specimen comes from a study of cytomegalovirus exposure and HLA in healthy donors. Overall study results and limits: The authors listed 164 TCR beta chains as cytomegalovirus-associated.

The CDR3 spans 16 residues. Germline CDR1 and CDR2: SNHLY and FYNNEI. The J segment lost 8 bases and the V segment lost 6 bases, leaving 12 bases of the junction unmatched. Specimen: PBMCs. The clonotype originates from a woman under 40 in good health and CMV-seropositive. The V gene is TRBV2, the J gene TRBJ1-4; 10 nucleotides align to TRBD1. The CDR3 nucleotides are TGTGCCAGCAGACCCTGGAAGGGACAGGGGAACGAAAAACTGTTTTTT. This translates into CASRPWKGQGNEKLFF.